The clone carrying this T cell receptor beta chain occurred many times. Its antigen remains unidentified. This specimen comes from a study of T cells in Graves' hyperthyroidism and ophthalmopathy. On the study more broadly: At initial diagnosis, before any treatment had begun, peripheral blood was obtained. Study conclusions and caveats: Progression to ophthalmopathy was predicted a median of roughly 6.5 months early.

From RNA transcripts, TCR beta CDR3 regions were amplified. RT-PCR in the first round (using the HTBI primer set) targeted the TCR CDR3. Each CDR3 protein is one row after TCRdb ran MiXCR on the multiplex PCR reads. The repertoire includes under 400,000 distinct CDR3 sequences, approximately 14% of them detected once, and 9.5% to 11% sits in the top ten. With a duration under 2 months, the hyperthyroidism was newly diagnosed in patients aged 18 to 65. The CDR3 is made up of 14 amino acids. V lost 1 base and J 2 bases, leaving 8 bases between the germline ends. Sequenced sample: blood. The chain links TRBV12-3 or TRBV12-4 to TRBJ1-2, with D perhaps TRBD1 (5 bases). This sequence was found in a woman in her fifties or sixties with Graves' hyperthyroidism. CDR3: CASSLETENYGYTF. The CDR3 DNA follows: TGTGCCAGCAGTTTAGAGACAGAGAACTATGGCTACACCTTC.